Below, one T cell receptor beta chain is given with its context. The antigen is unknown. With 1 base removed from V and 0 bases from J, the gap between germline ends came to 22 bases. Germline CDR1 is SGHDN and CDR2 is FVKESK. This CDR3 has 21 residues. This sample is part of a study of cytomegalovirus exposure and HLA in healthy donors. Study results and limitations: Accounts indicate the classifier identified cytomegalovirus status with strong specificity and sensitivity.

It was the 120-subject validation cohort, separate from the approximately 670-subject first cohort, to which the donors belonged. Using immunoSEQ multiplex PCR, the repertoire was profiled, and TCRdb retains in-frame clones only, with some absent. The sample yields 45,000 to 65,000 clones, around 90% seen once. The source material was PBMCs. The TCR originated in a man aged 18 to 29 in good health and CMV-seronegative. V and J are TRBV14 and TRBJ2-6; no clear D. DNA for the CDR3: TGTGCCAGCAGCCAAGTTAGAGACTCCATTTTCCCTTTCTCTGGGGCCAACGTCCTGACTTTC. It codes for CASSQVRDSIFPFSGANVLTF.